This is a list of T cell receptor beta chains from one sample in a study of cytomegalovirus exposure and HLA in healthy donors. The data were produced by immunoSEQ multiplex PCR, yet TCRdb's version contains in-frame clones alone and is incomplete. The sample has about 120,000 clones; roughly 78% are singletons. Sample: PBMCs. These receptors were collected from a man aged 25-45 years in good health and CMV-seropositive. CDR3s include the opening cysteine and the closing phenylalanine or tryptophan. D genes are given only for firm matches. Size tells how often a clone was seen (once, few, many) or the class of an expanded clone, and some rows leave it out.

v_gene: TRBV5-1
abundance: NA
d_gene: NA
j_gene: TRBJ2-2
CDR3nt: TGCGCCAGCAGCCCGGACAGTTCTACACTCGGGGAGCTGTTTTTT
CDR3aa: CASSPDSSTLGELFF

v_gene: TRBV7-6
abundance: NA
d_gene: NA
j_gene: TRBJ2-7
CDR3nt: TGTGCCAGCAGCATGCGGGACAGCACCTACGAGCAGTACTTC
CDR3aa: CASSMRDSTYEQYF

v_gene: TRBV19
abundance: NA
d_gene: TRBD1
j_gene: TRBJ1-1
CDR3nt: TGTGCCAGCCGACAGGGGGGGACTGAAGCTTTCTTT
CDR3aa: CASRQGGTEAFF

v_gene: TRBV27
abundance: NA
d_gene: NA
j_gene: TRBJ2-6
CDR3nt: TGTGCCAGCAGTTTATCAGGGTGGGAGGGGGCCAACGTCCTGACTTTC
CDR3aa: CASSLSGWEGANVLTF

v_gene: TRBV7-9
abundance: NA
d_gene: TRBD1
j_gene: TRBJ1-4
CDR3nt: TGTGCCAGCAGCTTAACGGACAGGGCTAATGAAAAACTGTTTTTT
CDR3aa: CASSLTDRANEKLFF

v_gene: TRBV6-4
abundance: NA
d_gene: NA
j_gene: TRBJ1-1
CDR3nt: TGTGCCATGGGGACATCCCACACTGAAGCTTTCTTT
CDR3aa: CAMGTSHTEAFF

v_gene: TRBV7-9
abundance: few
d_gene: NA
j_gene: TRBJ1-5
CDR3nt: TGTGCCAGCAGCTTTTCGGGTGCCCTCAATCAGCCCCAGCATTTT
CDR3aa: CASSFSGALNQPQHF

v_gene: TRBV5-7
abundance: few
d_gene: NA
j_gene: TRBJ2-7
CDR3nt: TGTGCCAGCAGCTTGGGAGATAAGCTGACCTACGAGCAGTACTTC
CDR3aa: CASSLGDKLTYEQYF

v_gene: TRBV29-1
abundance: NA
d_gene: NA
j_gene: TRBJ2-7
CDR3nt: TGCAGCGTTTCCCCAGGGGCGTGGAACGAGCAGTACTTC
CDR3aa: CSVSPGAWNEQYF

v_gene: TRBV7-9
abundance: NA
d_gene: NA
j_gene: TRBJ1-3
CDR3nt: TGTGCCAGCAGCTTAGATCTTGGCAGGGTGGCTGGAAACACCATATATTTT
CDR3aa: CASSLDLGRVAGNTIYF

v_gene: TRBV11-2
abundance: NA
d_gene: TRBD2
j_gene: TRBJ2-3
CDR3nt: TGTGCCAGCAGCTTCTTAGCGGGAGGGCACGATACGCAGTATTTT
CDR3aa: CASSFLAGGHDTQYF

v_gene: TRBV4-2
abundance: NA
d_gene: NA
j_gene: TRBJ2-7
CDR3nt: TGTGCCAGCAGCCAAATACAGGGTTACGAGCAGTACTTC
CDR3aa: CASSQIQGYEQYF

v_gene: TRBV6-1
abundance: NA
d_gene: TRBD2
j_gene: TRBJ2-4
CDR3nt: TGTGCCAGCATGGGAGGGTCCCTACAAAACATTCAGTACTTC
CDR3aa: CASMGGSLQNIQYF

v_gene: TRBV2
abundance: few
d_gene: TRBD1
j_gene: TRBJ1-5
CDR3nt: TGTGCCAGCAGCATGGACAGGGGTAATCAGCCCCAGCATTTT
CDR3aa: CASSMDRGNQPQHF

v_gene: TRBV20-1
abundance: NA
d_gene: NA
j_gene: TRBJ1-2
CDR3nt: TGCAGTGCTGACCTGCCAGGGGGCTACACCTTC
CDR3aa: CSADLPGGYTF

v_gene: TRBV27
abundance: NA
d_gene: NA
j_gene: TRBJ2-7
CDR3nt: TGTGCCAGCAGTTTAAAGTTAGACTACTCCTACGAGCAGTACTTC
CDR3aa: CASSLKLDYSYEQYF

v_gene: TRBV10-3
abundance: NA
d_gene: NA
j_gene: TRBJ2-1
CDR3nt: TGTGCCATCAGTATTCTCCGGGATGAGCAGTTCTTC
CDR3aa: CAISILRDEQFF

v_gene: TRBV27
abundance: NA
d_gene: NA
j_gene: TRBJ1-3
CDR3nt: TGTGCCAGCAGTTTCCTAAGTGCCGGCCAGGGCCGTCTCTCTGGAAACACCATATATTTT
CDR3aa: CASSFLSAGQGRLSGNTIYF

v_gene: TRBV11-3
abundance: once
d_gene: NA
j_gene: TRBJ2-7
CDR3nt: TGTGCCAGCAGCTTTCAGGGGCGGTCCTACGAGCAGTACTTC
CDR3aa: CASSFQGRSYEQYF

v_gene: TRBV5-1
abundance: NA
d_gene: TRBD2
j_gene: TRBJ2-1
CDR3nt: TGCGCCAGTAATAGCGGGAGGGCCCTCGAGCAGTTCTTC
CDR3aa: CASNSGRALEQFF